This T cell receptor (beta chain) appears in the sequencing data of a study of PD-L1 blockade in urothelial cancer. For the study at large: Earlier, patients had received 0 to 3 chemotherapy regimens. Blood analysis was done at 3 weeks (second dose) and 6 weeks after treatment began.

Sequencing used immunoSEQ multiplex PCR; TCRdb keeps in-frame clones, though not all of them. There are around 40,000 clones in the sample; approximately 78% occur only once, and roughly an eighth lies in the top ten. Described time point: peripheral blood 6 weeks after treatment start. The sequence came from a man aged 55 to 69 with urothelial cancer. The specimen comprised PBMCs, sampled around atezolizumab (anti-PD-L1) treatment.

In nucleotides, the CDR3 is TGTGCCAGCAGTGACCTCGCGGGGAACACTGAAGCTTTCTTT. Amino acid sequence: CASSDLAGNTEAFF. J is TRBJ1-1 and V is TRBV2; D is unresolved. The CDR3 sequence is 14 residues long. CDR1 is SNHLY, CDR2 FYNNEI, per germline. Trimming took off 3 bases at V and 1 base at J, with 9 bases between the two ends.